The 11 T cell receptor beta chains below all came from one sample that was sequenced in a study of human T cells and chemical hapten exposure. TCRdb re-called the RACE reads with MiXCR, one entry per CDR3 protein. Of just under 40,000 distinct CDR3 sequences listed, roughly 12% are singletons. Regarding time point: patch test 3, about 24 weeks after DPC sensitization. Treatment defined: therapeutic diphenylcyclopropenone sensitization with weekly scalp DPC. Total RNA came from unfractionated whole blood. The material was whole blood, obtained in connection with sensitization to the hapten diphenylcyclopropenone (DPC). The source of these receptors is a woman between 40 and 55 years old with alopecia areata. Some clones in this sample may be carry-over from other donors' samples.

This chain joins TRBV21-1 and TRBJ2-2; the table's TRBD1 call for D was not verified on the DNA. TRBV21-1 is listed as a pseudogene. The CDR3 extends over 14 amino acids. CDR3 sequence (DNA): TGTGCCAACATATACAGGGGAGATACCGGGGAGCTGTTTTTT. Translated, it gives CANIYRGDTGELFF.

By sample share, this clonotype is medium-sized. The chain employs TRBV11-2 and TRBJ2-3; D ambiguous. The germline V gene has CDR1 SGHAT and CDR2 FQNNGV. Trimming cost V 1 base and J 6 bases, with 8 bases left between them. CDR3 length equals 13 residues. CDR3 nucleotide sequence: TGTGCCAGCAGCTTAGTTGGGCTCGATACGCAGTATTTT. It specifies CASSLVGLDTQYF.

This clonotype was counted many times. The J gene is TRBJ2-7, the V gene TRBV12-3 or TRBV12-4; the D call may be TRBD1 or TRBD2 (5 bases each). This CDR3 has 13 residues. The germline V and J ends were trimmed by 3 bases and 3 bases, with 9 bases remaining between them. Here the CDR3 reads CASSFRGHYEQYF. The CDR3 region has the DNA TGTGCCAGCAGTTTCCGGGGCCACTACGAGCAGTACTTC.

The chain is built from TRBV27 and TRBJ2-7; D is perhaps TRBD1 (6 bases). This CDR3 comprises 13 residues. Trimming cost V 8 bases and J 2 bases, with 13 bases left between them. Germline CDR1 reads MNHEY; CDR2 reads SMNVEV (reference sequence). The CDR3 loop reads CASRRDTTYEQYF. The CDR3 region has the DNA TGTGCCAGCCGACGGGACACAACCTACGAGCAGTACTTC.

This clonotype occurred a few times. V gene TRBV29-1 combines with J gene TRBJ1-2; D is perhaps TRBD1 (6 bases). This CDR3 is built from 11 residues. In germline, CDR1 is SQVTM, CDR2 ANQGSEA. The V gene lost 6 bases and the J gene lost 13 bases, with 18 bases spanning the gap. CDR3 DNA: TGCAGCGTCCCAGGGGAGGGGTTCGGCACCTTC. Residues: CSVPGEGFGTF. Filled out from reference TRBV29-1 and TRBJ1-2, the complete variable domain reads SAVISQKPSRDICQRGTSLTIQCQVDSQVTMMFWYRQQPGQSLTLIATANQGSEATYESGFVIDKFPISRPNLTFSTLTVSNMSPEDSSIYLCSVPGEGFGTFGSGTRLTVV.

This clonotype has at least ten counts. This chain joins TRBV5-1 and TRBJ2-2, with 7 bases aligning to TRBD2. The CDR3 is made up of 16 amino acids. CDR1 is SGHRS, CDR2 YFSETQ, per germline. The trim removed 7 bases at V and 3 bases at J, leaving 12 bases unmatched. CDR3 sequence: CASQERPSGHTGELFF. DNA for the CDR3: TGCGCCAGCCAGGAGAGGCCTAGCGGACACACCGGGGAGCTGTTTTTT.

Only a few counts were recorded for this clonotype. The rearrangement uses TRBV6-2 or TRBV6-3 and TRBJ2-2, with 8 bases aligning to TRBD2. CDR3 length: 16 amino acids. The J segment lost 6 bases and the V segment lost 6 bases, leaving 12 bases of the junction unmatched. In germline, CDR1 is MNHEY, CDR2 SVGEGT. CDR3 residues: CASRSPGLVSSGELFF. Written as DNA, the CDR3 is TGTGCCAGCAGAAGCCCGGGACTAGTGAGCTCCGGGGAGCTGTTTTTT.

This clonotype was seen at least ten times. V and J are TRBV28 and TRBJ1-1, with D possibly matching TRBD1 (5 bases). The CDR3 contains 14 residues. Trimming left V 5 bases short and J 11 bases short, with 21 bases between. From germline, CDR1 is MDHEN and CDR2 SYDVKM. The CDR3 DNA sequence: TGTGCCAGCAGTAGCCTGACAGCGGGGCGGAGCGCTTTCTTT. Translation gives CASSSLTAGRSAFF.

CDR3 DNA sequence: TGTGCCAGCAGACCCGGTTTTGGGTATGCTTTCTTT. It codes for CASRPGFGYAFF. The V gene is TRBV6-5, the J gene TRBJ1-1; D is ambiguous. In germline, CDR1 is MNHEY, CDR2 SVGAGI. The CDR3 length is 12 residues. Trimming took off 6 bases at V and 11 bases at J, with 16 bases between the two ends.

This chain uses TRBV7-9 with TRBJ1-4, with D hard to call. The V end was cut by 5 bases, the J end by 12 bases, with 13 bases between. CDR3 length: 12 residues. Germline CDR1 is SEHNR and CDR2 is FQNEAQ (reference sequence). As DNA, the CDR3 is TGTGCCAGCAGCGCCCGAGGCGTGGAACTGTTTTTT. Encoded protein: CASSARGVELFF.

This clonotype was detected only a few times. The CDR3 DNA is TGTGCCAGCAGATTCGGGGGTTCTGGAAACACCATATATTTT. Encoded protein: CASRFGGSGNTIYF. V is TRBV14 and J is TRBJ1-3; a weak D match, TRBD1 (5 bases). Per germline, CDR1 SGHDN and CDR2 FVKESK. CDR3 length: 14 amino acids. The V end lost 6 bases, the J end lost 1 base, and 10 bases lay between the germline ends. Together with reference TRBV14 and TRBJ1-3, the CDR3 gives the full variable domain: EAGVTQFPSHSVIEKGQTVTLRCDPISGHDNLYWYRRVMGKEIKFLLHFVKESKQDESGMPNNRFLAERTGGTYSTLKVQPAELEDSGVYFCASRFGGSGNTIYFGEGSWLTVV.